The 10 T cell receptor beta chains listed next were all sequenced from one sample in a study of molecular identifiers for immune sequencing clone quantification. TCRdb used MiXCR to reprocess the PCR reads, holding one entry per CDR3 protein. The data contain under 800,000 distinct CDR3 sequences, about 25% of them singletons. The sample was naive CD8+ T cells from blood, with Jurkat cell RNA spiked in. The subset was: FACS-sorted CD8+CD4-CCR7+CD45RA+ naive T cells. The receptors were gathered from a human donor in good health. Some libraries in this study had Jurkat cell RNA spiked in.

The rearrangement joins TRBV27 to TRBJ1-5, with a possible D match to TRBD1 (6 bases). Trimming took 6 bases from V and 6 from J, leaving 15 bases between them. The CDR3 consists of 14 residues. Germline CDR1 reads MNHEY; CDR2 reads SMNVEV (reference sequence). CDR3 sequence: CASRLQGRTQPQHF. The CDR3 DNA is TGTGCCAGCAGACTCCAGGGGAGGACTCAGCCCCAGCATTTT.

In this sample, this clonotype turned up many times. The chain uses TRBV24-1 and TRBJ2-4, with a possible D match to TRBD1 (6 bases). CDR1 is KGHDR, CDR2 SFDVKD, per germline. This CDR3 comprises 14 residues. The germline V and J ends were trimmed by 10 bases and 3 bases, with 15 bases remaining between them. CDR3 DNA: TGTGCCACAACAACTACAGGGCGCAAAAACATTCAGTACTTC. This codes for CATTTTGRKNIQYF.

This clonotype was recorded at least ten times. The V and J genes are TRBV7-9 and TRBJ1-1; no definite D call. Germline CDR1 reads SEHNR; CDR2 reads FQNEAQ (reference sequence). There are 13 residues in the CDR3. Trimming shortened V by 5 bases and J by 7 bases, and 14 bases separated the two germline ends. The chain's CDR3 is CASSSSRAVEAFF. CDR3 bases: TGTGCCAGCAGCAGTAGCCGGGCGGTTGAAGCTTTCTTT.

The CDR3 sequence: CATATGVYTGELFF. CDR3 nucleotide sequence: TGTGCCACCGCAACAGGGGTGTACACCGGGGAGCTGTTTTTT. The gene calls are TRBV14 and TRBJ2-2, with TRBD1 matching 7 bases. J lost 3 bases, V lost 10 bases, and 8 bases had no gene match. Germline V gene data show CDR1 as SGHDN and CDR2 as FVKESK. The CDR3 length is 14 residues.

This chain joins TRBV6-2 or TRBV6-3 and TRBJ2-1; TRBD2 aligns across 11 bases. V lost 1 base and J lost 2; bases outside the gene matches: 7. The CDR3 totals 18 residues. Germline V gene lookup returns CDR1 MNHEY and CDR2 SVGEGT. The chain's CDR3 is CASSYYLAGGSTYNEQFF. The CDR3 bases are TGTGCCAGCAGTTACTACCTAGCGGGGGGTTCAACCTACAATGAGCAGTTCTTC.

The V gene is TRBV20-1, the J gene TRBJ2-2; D is uncertain. The CDR3 consists of 14 residues. Germline V lookup: CDR1 DFQATT, CDR2 SNEGSKA (reference sequence). Trimming removed 3 bases from V and 1 base from J, with 9 bases in between. The CDR3 DNA follows: TGCAGTGCTAGCGGAGAGTGGAACACCGGGGAGCTGTTTTTT. It is translated as CSASGEWNTGELFF.

Ten or more counts support this clonotype. The chain is built from TRBV13 and TRBJ2-2, with D possibly matching TRBD2 (6 bases). V was clipped by 2 bases and J by 5 bases, with 21 bases between them. The length of the CDR3 is 18 residues. Germline CDR1 PRHDT, CDR2 FYEKMQ (reference sequence). CDR3 nucleotide sequence: TGTGCCAGCAGCTTATACCCCATACTTAGGGAGGAGACCGGGGAGCTGTTTTTT. It yields the protein CASSLYPILREETGELFF.

This clonotype has a count of ten or more. CDR3 sequence: CASSQSGRAKNTEAFF. As DNA, the CDR3 is TGCGCCAGCAGCCAGTCAGGACGGGCCAAGAACACTGAAGCTTTCTTT. V usage is TRBV4-3 and J usage is TRBJ1-1; D ambiguous. The CDR3 spans 16 residues. The V end lost 3 bases, the J end lost 1 base, and 15 bases lay between the germline ends. Germline V gene sequence: CDR1 LGHNA, CDR2 YSLEER.

Turning to this clonotype: This could be a read error, since a much larger clone is one nucleotide away. The chain joins TRBV20-1 to TRBJ1-1, with 7 bases fitting TRBD1. The CDR3 has 15 amino acids. Germline trimming cut 3 bases from V and 3 bases from J; bases unmatched to any gene: 10. The germline CDR1 and CDR2 sequences are DFQATT and SNEGSKA (reference sequence). The CDR3 DNA follows: TGCAGTGCTAGCTCTTCCAGGGGACAGCACACTGAAGCTTTCTTT. Translation gives CSASSSRGQHTEAFF.

This clonotype was recorded at least ten times. V and J are TRBV7-9 and TRBJ2-4, with no clear D. CDR3 size: 16 residues. Germline lookup yields CDR1 SEHNR and CDR2 FQNEAQ (reference sequence). The V gene lost 4 bases and the J gene lost 0 bases, with 13 bases spanning the gap. CDR3 amino acids: CASSSYRELAKNIQYF. In DNA form, the CDR3 reads TGTGCCAGCAGCTCATATAGAGAGCTAGCCAAAAACATTCAGTACTTC.